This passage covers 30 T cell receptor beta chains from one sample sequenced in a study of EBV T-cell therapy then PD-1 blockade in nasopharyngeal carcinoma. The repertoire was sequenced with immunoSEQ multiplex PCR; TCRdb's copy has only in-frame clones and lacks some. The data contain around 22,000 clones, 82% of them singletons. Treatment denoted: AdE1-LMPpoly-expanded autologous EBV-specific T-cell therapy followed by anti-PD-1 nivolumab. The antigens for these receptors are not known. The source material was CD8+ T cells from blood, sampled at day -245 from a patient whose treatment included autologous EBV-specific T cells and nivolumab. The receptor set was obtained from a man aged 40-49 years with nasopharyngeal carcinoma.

The CDR3 sequence is CASSVYGTGELFF. As DNA, the CDR3 is TGTGCCAGCAGCGTATACGGAACCGGGGAGCTGTTTTTT. The chain carries TRBV9 and TRBJ2-2, with D unresolved. In germline, CDR1 is SGDLS, CDR2 YYNGEE. The germline V and J ends were trimmed by 1 base and 5 bases, with 6 bases remaining between them. CDR3 length: 13 residues. The full variable domain, in which reference TRBV9 and TRBJ2-2 provide the parts outside the CDR3, is DSGVTQTPKHLITATGQRVTLRCSPRSGDLSVYWYQQSLDQGLQFLIQYYNGEERAKGNILERFSAQQFPDLHSELNLSSLELGDSALYFCASSVYGTGELFFGEGSRLTVL.

The CDR3 DNA is TGTGCCAGCAGTAGGGGAGGGCCCCAGCATTTT. Its translation is CASSRGGPQHF. The chain has TRBV27 and TRBJ1-5, with a tentative D call TRBD1 (5 bases). V was clipped by 5 bases and J by 9 bases, with 8 bases between them. The CDR3 totals 11 residues. Germline loops: CDR1 MNHEY, CDR2 SMNVEV (reference sequence).

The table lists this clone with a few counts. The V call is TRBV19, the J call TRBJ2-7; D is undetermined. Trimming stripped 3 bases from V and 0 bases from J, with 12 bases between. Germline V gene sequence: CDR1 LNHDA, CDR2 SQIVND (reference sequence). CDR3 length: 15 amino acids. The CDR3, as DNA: TGTGCCAGTAGTATCGCCATTGCGGCCTCCTACGAGCAGTACTTC. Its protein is CASSIAIAASYEQYF.

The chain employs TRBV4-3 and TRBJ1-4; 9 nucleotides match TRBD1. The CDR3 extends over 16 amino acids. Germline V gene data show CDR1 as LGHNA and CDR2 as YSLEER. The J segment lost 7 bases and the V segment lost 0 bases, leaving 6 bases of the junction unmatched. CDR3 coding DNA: TGCGCCAGCAGCCAAGAAGCCGGGACAGGGAGTGAAAAACTGTTTTTT. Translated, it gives CASSQEAGTGSEKLFF.

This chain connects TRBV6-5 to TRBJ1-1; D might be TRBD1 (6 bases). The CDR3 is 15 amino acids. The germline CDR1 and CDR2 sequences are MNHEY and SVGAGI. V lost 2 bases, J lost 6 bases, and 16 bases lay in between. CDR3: CASSYRSRGRAEAFF. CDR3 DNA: TGTGCCAGCAGTTACAGAAGCCGGGGGCGGGCTGAAGCTTTCTTT.

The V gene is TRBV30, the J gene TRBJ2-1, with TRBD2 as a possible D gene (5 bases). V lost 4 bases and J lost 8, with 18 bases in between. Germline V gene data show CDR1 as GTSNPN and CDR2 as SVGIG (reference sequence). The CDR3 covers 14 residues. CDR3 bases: TGTGCCTGGATAAAGCCCACCCCGAGGGATGAGCAGTTCTTC. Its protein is CAWIKPTPRDEQFF.

CDR3 protein: CASSSRFGANYGYTF. The DNA of the CDR3 is TGTGCCAGCAGTTCCAGATTTGGGGCTAACTATGGCTACACCTTC. The V call is TRBV27, the J call TRBJ1-2; D is undetermined. The CDR3 length is 15 residues. The germline V gene encodes CDR1 MNHEY and CDR2 SMNVEV (reference sequence). V lost 4 bases, J lost 0 bases, and 12 bases lay in between.

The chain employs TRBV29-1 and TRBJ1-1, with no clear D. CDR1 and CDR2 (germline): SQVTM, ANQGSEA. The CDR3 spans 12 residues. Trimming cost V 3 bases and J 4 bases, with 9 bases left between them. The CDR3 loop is CSVDETATEAFF. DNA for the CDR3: TGCAGCGTTGACGAGACTGCCACTGAAGCTTTCTTT.

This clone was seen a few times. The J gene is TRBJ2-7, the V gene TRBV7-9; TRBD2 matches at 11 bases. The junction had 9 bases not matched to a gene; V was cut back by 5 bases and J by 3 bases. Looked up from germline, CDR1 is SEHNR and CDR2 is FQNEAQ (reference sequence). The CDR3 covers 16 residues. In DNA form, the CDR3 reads TGTGCCAGCAGCCCCCTAGCGGGGGGCCTATTCTACGAGCAGTACTTC. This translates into CASSPLAGGLFYEQYF.

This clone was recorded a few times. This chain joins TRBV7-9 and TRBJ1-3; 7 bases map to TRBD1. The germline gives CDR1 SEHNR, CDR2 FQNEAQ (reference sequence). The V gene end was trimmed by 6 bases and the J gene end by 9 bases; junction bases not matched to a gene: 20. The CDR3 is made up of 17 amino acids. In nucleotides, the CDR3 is TGTGCCAGCAGACCCGACCCAGGGGGGACCGGCATAGGCACCATATATTTT. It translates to CASRPDPGGTGIGTIYF.

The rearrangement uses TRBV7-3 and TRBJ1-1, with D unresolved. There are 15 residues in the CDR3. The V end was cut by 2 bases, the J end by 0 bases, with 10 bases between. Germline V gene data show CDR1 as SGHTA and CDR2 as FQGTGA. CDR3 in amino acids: CASSLGRAVNTEAFF. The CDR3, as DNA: TGTGCCAGCAGCTTAGGTAGGGCAGTGAACACTGAAGCTTTCTTT.

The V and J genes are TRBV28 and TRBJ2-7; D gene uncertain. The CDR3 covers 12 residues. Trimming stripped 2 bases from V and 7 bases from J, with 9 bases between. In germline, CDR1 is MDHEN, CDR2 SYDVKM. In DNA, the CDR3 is TGTGCCAGCAGTTTACGTGAGAGGGAGCAGTACTTC. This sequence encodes CASSLREREQYF.

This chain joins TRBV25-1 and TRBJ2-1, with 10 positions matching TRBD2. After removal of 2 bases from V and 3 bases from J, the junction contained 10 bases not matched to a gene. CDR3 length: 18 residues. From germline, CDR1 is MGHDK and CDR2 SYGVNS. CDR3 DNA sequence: TGTGCCAGCAGTGAAGGTGTAGCGGGGGGCACTAACTACAATGAGCAGTTCTTC. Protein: CASSEGVAGGTNYNEQFF.

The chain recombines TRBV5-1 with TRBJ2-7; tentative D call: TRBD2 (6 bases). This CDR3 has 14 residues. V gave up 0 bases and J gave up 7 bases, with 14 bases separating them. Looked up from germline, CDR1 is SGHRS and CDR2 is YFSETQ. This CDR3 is CASSLAGGISEQYF. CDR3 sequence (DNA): TGCGCCAGCAGCTTGGCCGGAGGGATTTCGGAGCAGTACTTC.

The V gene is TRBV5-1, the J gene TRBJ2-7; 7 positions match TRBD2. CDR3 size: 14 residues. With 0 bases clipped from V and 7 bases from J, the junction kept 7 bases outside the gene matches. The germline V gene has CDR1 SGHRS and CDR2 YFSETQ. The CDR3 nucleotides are TGCGCCAGCAGCTTGGCGGGGGGTAACGGGGAGCAGTACTTC. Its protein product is CASSLAGGNGEQYF.

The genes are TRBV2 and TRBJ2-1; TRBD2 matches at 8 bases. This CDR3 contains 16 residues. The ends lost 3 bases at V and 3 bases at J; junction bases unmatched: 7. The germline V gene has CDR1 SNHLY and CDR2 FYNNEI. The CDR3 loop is CASSEGTRPFYNEQFF. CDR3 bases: TGTGCCAGCAGTGAGGGGACTAGACCCTTCTACAATGAGCAGTTCTTC.

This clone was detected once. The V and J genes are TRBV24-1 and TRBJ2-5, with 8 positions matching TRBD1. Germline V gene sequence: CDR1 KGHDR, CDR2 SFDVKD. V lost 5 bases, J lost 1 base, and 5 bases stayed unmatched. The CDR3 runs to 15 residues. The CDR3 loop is CATSARDRPQETQYF. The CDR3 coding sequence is TGTGCCACCAGTGCCCGGGACAGGCCCCAAGAGACCCAGTACTTC.

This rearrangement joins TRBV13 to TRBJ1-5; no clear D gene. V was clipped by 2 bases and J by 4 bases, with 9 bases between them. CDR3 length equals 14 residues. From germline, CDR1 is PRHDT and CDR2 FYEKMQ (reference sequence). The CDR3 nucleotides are TGTGCCAGCAGCTTAAGGACGGAGAATCAGCCCCAGCATTTT. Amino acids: CASSLRTENQPQHF.

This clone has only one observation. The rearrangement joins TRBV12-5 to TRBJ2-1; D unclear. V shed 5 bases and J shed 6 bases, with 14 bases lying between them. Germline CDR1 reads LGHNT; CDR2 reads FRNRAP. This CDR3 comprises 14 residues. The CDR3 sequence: CASGLSVSGNEQFF. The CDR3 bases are TGTGCTAGTGGTCTCAGTGTCTCAGGCAATGAGCAGTTCTTC.

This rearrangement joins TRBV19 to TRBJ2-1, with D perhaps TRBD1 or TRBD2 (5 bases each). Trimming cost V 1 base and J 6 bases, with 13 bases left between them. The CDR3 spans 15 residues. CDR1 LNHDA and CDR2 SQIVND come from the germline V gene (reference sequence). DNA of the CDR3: TGTGCCAGTAGTATAGGAAGCAGGGCGGGCAATGAGCAGTTCTTC. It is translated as CASSIGSRAGNEQFF. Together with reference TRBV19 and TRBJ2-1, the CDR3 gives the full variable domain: DGGITQSPKYLFRKEGQNVTLSCEQNLNHDAMYWYRQDPGQGLRLIYYSQIVNDFQKGDIAEGYSVSREKKESFPLTVTSAQKNPTAFYLCASSIGSRAGNEQFFGPGTRLTVL.

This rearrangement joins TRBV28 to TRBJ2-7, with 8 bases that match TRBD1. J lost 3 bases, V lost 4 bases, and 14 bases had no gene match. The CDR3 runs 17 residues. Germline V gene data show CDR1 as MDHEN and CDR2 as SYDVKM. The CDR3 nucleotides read TGTGCCAGCAGTTCCAACCGCCCGGGACAGGCGCTCTACGAGCAGTACTTC. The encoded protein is CASSSNRPGQALYEQYF.

Written as DNA, the CDR3 is TGTGCCAGCAGTGAATCGGGGCAGGGGACCGATAGCAATCAGCCCCAGCATTTT. Protein product: CASSESGQGTDSNQPQHF. This sequence joins TRBV25-1 and TRBJ1-5; D may be TRBD1 (6 bases). The CDR3 is made up of 18 amino acids. Trimming removed 1 base at V and 0 bases at J, with 16 bases between. CDR1 and CDR2 (germline): MGHDK, SYGVNS.

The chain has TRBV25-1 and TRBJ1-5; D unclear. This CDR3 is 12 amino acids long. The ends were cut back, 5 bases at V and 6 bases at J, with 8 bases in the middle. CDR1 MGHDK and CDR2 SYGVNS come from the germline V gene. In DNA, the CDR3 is TGTGCCAGCAGTCTCGCCGGTCAGCCCCAGCATTTT. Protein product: CASSLAGQPQHF.

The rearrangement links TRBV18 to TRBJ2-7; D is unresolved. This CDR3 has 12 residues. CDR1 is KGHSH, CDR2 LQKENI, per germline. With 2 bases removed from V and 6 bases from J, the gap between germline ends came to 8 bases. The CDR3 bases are TGTGCCAGCTCACCAAACGGTCCCGAGCAGTACTTC. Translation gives CASSPNGPEQYF. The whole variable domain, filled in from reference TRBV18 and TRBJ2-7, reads NAGVMQNPRHLVRRRGQEARLRCSPMKGHSHVYWYRQLPEEGLKFMVYLQKENIIDESGMPKERFSAEFPKEGPSILRIQQVVRGDSAAYFCASSPNGPEQYFGPGTRLTVT.

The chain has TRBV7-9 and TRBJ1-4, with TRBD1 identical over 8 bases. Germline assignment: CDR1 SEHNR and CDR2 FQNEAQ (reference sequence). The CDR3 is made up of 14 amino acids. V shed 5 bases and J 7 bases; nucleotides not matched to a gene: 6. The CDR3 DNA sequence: TGTGCCAGCAGCCCCCGGACAGGGACTGAAAAACTGTTTTTT. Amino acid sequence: CASSPRTGTEKLFF.

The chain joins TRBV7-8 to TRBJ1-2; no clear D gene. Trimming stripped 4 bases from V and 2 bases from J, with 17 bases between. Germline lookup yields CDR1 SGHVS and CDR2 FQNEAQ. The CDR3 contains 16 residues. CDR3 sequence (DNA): TGTGCCAGCAGCTCCCGGAAATCGCCTGTCAACTATGGCTACACCTTC. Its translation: CASSSRKSPVNYGYTF.

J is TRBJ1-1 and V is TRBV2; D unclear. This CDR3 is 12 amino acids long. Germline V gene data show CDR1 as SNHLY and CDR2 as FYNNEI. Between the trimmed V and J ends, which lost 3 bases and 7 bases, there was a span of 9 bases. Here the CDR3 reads CASSEVSFEAFF. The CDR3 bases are TGTGCCAGCAGTGAGGTCTCATTTGAAGCTTTCTTT.

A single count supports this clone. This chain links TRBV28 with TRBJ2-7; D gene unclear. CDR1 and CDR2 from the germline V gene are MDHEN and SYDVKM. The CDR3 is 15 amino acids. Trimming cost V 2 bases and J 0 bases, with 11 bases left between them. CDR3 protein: CASSLGSLSSYEQYF. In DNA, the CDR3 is TGTGCCAGCAGTTTAGGTAGCCTTAGCTCCTACGAGCAGTACTTC.

The CDR3 coding sequence is TGTGCCAGCAGCTTAGCTTTTGGTGGGGGTACGGATACGCAGTATTTT. It encodes CASSLAFGGGTDTQYF. The rearrangement uses TRBV7-6 and TRBJ2-3; D tentatively reads TRBD1 or TRBD2 (5 bases each). Germline V gene data show CDR1 as SGHVS and CDR2 as FNYEAQ. The CDR3 is 16 residues long. V was clipped by 0 bases and J by 6 bases, with 16 bases between them.

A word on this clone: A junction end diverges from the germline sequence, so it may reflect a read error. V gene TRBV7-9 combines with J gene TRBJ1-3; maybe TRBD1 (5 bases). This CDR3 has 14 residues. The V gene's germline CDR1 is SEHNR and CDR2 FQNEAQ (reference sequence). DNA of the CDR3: TGTGCCAGCAGCCTAGCGGGGGCTGGAAACACCATATATTTT. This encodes CASSLAGAGNTIYF.